This is a list of T cell receptor beta chains from one sample in a study of shared clonotypes between healthy human individuals. Sequenced by immunoSEQ multiplex PCR; TCRdb stores in-frame clones only, minus some. The data contain about a million clones, over 60% of them seen just once; the ten biggest clones take up 1.5%. The sequencing sample was made of memory CD4+ T cells sorted from blood. The source is a man younger than 30 in good health. CDR3s include the opening cysteine and the closing phenylalanine or tryptophan. Each record gives: D gene, clone size, J gene, V gene, CDR3 DNA, CDR3 protein. The D gene is left open where the match is weak. Clone size is given for some rows only: seen once, a few or many times, or a class if the clone is expanded.

>NA|NA|TRBJ1-3|TRBV9
TGTGCCAGCAGCGCCGGGGCCCTATCCTCTGGAAACACCATATATTTT
CASSAGALSSGNTIYF
>TRBD1|NA|TRBJ1-6|TRBV27
TGTGCCAGCAGGGCCGGGACAGGGAATTCACCCCTCCACTTT
CASRAGTGNSPLHF
>TRBD1|NA|TRBJ1-1|TRBV6-1
TGTGCCAGCAGTGGGACAGGGAGGTACGCTGAAGCTTTCTTT
CASSGTGRYAEAFF
>TRBD2|few|TRBJ2-1|TRBV5-4
TGTGCCAGCAGCTCTGGCGGGGGGGGATACAATGAGCAGTTCTTC
CASSSGGGGYNEQFF
>NA|NA|TRBJ2-5|TRBV7-2
TGTGCCAGCAGCTTACTTAGCCCAGGAGAGACCCAGTACTTC
CASSLLSPGETQYF
>NA|once|TRBJ2-1|TRBV7-6
TGTGCCAGCAGCTCCCAGGCGGGTACCTCCAATGAGCAGTTCTTC
CASSSQAGTSNEQFF
>NA|once|TRBJ2-5|TRBV11-2
TGTGCCAGCAGTCCGATCCGGGACACGGAGGAGACCCAGTACTTC
CASSPIRDTEETQYF
>NA|NA|TRBJ1-1|TRBV7-8
TGTGCCAGCAGCTTAGTCTCCCAGGCCAACACTGAAGCTTTCTTT
CASSLVSQANTEAFF
>NA|NA|TRBJ1-3|TRBV25-1
TGTGCCAGCAGTGAATGGGGCCCGGGTATTAGAAACACCATATATTTT
CASSEWGPGIRNTIYF
>NA|few|TRBJ1-6|TRBV5-5
TGTGCCAGCAGCCGAGACACGTCCTATTCACCCCTCCACTTT
CASSRDTSYSPLHF
>NA|NA|TRBJ2-7|TRBV11-2
TGTGCCAGCAGCTACCGAGCGGGCGGAGCCTACGAGCAGTACTTC
CASSYRAGGAYEQYF
>NA|NA|TRBJ2-5|TRBV4-1
TGCGCCAGCAGCCAAGATCTAGGGACTCTAGGGACCCAGTACTTC
CASSQDLGTLGTQYF
>TRBD1|NA|TRBJ2-4|TRBV11-2
TGTGCCAGCAGCACCCAGGGGGAGTTGATCAAAAACATTCAGTACTTC
CASSTQGELIKNIQYF
>TRBD1|NA|TRBJ2-2|TRBV19
TGTGCCAGTAGTAGTGACTGGACAGGGCGTACCGGGGAGCTGTTTTTT
CASSSDWTGRTGELFF
>NA|NA|TRBJ1-2|TRBV6-5
TGTGCCAGCAGGGTGGCGGGGGCCTATGGCTACACCTTC
CASRVAGAYGYTF
>TRBD2|NA|TRBJ2-1|TRBV5-4
TGTGCCAGCAGCTTCTCAACTAGCGGGGGTTACAATGAGCAGTTCTTC
CASSFSTSGGYNEQFF
>TRBD1|NA|TRBJ2-3|TRBV14
TGTGCCAGCAGGGACAGGGGGCGGACAGATACGCAGTATTTT
CASRDRGRTDTQYF